The rows below give T cell receptor beta chains drawn from one sample of a study of CD8 T cells in ankylosing spondylitis. TCRdb ran MiXCR on the 5' RACE reads and lists one entry per CDR3 protein. The sample contains about 89,000 distinct CDR3 sequences, 27% of which appear only once. The sequencing sample was made of blood, either unsorted or a sorted T cell fraction (not recorded which). These receptors all come from a male donor with ankylosing spondylitis or in good health (not recorded which). CDR3s include the opening cysteine and the closing phenylalanine or tryptophan. The order of the fields is J gene, V gene, CDR3 protein.

j_call: TRBJ2-2
v_call: TRBV20-1
cdr3_aa: CSARDFRAGNTGELFF

j_call: TRBJ2-5
v_call: TRBV7-7
cdr3_aa: CASSPGGTQETQYF

j_call: TRBJ1-2
v_call: TRBV12-3/TRBV12-4
cdr3_aa: CASSWQANYGYTF

j_call: TRBJ2-3
v_call: TRBV2
cdr3_aa: CASREFTDTQYF

j_call: TRBJ2-7
v_call: TRBV27
cdr3_aa: CASSSHWGTSDSYEQYF

j_call: TRBJ1-1
v_call: TRBV5-1
cdr3_aa: CASSPGQGRNTEAFF

j_call: TRBJ2-3
v_call: TRBV4-2
cdr3_aa: CASSQEGGPGGVYTQYF

j_call: TRBJ1-5
v_call: TRBV20-1
cdr3_aa: CSAIVMGKQPQHF

j_call: TRBJ2-1
v_call: TRBV7-9
cdr3_aa: CASSSPGTGGNEQFF

j_call: TRBJ2-5
v_call: TRBV3-1
cdr3_aa: CASNLRGGGSTETQYF

j_call: TRBJ1-6
v_call: TRBV12-3/TRBV12-4
cdr3_aa: CASSFVLGDNSPLHF

j_call: TRBJ1-2
v_call: TRBV29-1
cdr3_aa: CSVGGGQVSGYTF

j_call: TRBJ2-5
v_call: TRBV10-3
cdr3_aa: CAISESSPGSGSSETQYF

j_call: TRBJ1-1
v_call: TRBV15
cdr3_aa: CATSRLDGEAFF

j_call: TRBJ1-6
v_call: TRBV7-3
cdr3_aa: CASSRENNSPLHF

j_call: TRBJ1-5
v_call: TRBV20-1
cdr3_aa: CSARNPNGQPQHF

j_call: TRBJ2-2
v_call: TRBV3-1
cdr3_aa: CASSQPGAGPGELFF

j_call: TRBJ2-3
v_call: TRBV20-1
cdr3_aa: CSAREAGGRAPLPTDTQYF

j_call: TRBJ2-7
v_call: TRBV7-8
cdr3_aa: CASSLLESTYEQYF

j_call: TRBJ2-1
v_call: TRBV6-5
cdr3_aa: CASSYRGYNEQFF

j_call: TRBJ1-3
v_call: TRBV20-1
cdr3_aa: CSLQPRGHSFGNTIYF

j_call: TRBJ2-2
v_call: TRBV7-2
cdr3_aa: CASSSYSGRGYGELFF

j_call: TRBJ2-3
v_call: TRBV9
cdr3_aa: CASSVDLAGLTTQYF

j_call: TRBJ1-4
v_call: TRBV25-1
cdr3_aa: CASSDRGRGRLFF

j_call: TRBJ2-2
v_call: TRBV6-1
cdr3_aa: CASSGRTPNTGELFF

j_call: TRBJ1-4
v_call: TRBV6-5
cdr3_aa: CASSYLGTGEEKLFF

j_call: TRBJ2-4
v_call: TRBV15
cdr3_aa: CATSRDEAGKQYF

j_call: TRBJ2-3
v_call: TRBV5-1
cdr3_aa: CASSMDRANTDTQYF

j_call: TRBJ1-5
v_call: TRBV10-3
cdr3_aa: CAISESVGGLSNQPQHF

j_call: TRBJ2-7
v_call: TRBV7-9
cdr3_aa: CASSATYEQYF

j_call: TRBJ2-1
v_call: TRBV21-1
cdr3_aa: CAKRATSLSYNEQFF

j_call: TRBJ2-3
v_call: TRBV20-1
cdr3_aa: CSLTYGTSGTTLRDTQYF

j_call: TRBJ2-1
v_call: TRBV5-1
cdr3_aa: CASSFEGTSGYNEQFF

j_call: TRBJ2-1
v_call: TRBV20-1
cdr3_aa: CSARVRGLEHNEQFF

j_call: TRBJ1-4
v_call: TRBV5-1
cdr3_aa: CASGNPTNEKLFF

j_call: TRBJ2-1
v_call: TRBV3-1
cdr3_aa: CASSHWDRAYNEQFF

j_call: TRBJ1-1
v_call: TRBV18
cdr3_aa: CASSPPYGVEAFF

j_call: TRBJ2-6
v_call: TRBV28
cdr3_aa: CASSFPRQRGSSGANVLTF

j_call: TRBJ2-1
v_call: TRBV7-9
cdr3_aa: CASTWEVGSSYNEQFF

j_call: TRBJ1-1
v_call: TRBV6-5
cdr3_aa: CASRYANANTEAFF

j_call: TRBJ2-2
v_call: TRBV7-2
cdr3_aa: CASSSELNTGELFF

j_call: TRBJ2-1
v_call: TRBV5-1
cdr3_aa: CASSFDRMNNEQFF

j_call: TRBJ2-7
v_call: TRBV12-3/TRBV12-4
cdr3_aa: CASSLMTSRTYEQYF

j_call: TRBJ2-3
v_call: TRBV7-2
cdr3_aa: CASSIAAGGTTDTQYF

j_call: TRBJ2-5
v_call: TRBV15
cdr3_aa: CATSKGGGAGETQYF

j_call: TRBJ2-2
v_call: TRBV29-1
cdr3_aa: CSAATGTANTGELFF

j_call: TRBJ1-1
v_call: TRBV7-2
cdr3_aa: CASSLESGTEAFF

j_call: TRBJ1-5
v_call: TRBV6-1
cdr3_aa: CASRGVSNQPQHF

j_call: TRBJ1-2
v_call: TRBV29-1
cdr3_aa: CSVEREGEGYTF

j_call: TRBJ2-3
v_call: TRBV12-3/TRBV12-4
cdr3_aa: CASNRGASTDTQYF

j_call: TRBJ1-2
v_call: TRBV7-2
cdr3_aa: CASSLLFSYGYTF